The rows below give T cell receptor beta chains drawn from one sample of a study of shared clonotypes between healthy human individuals. Libraries were prepared by immunoSEQ multiplex PCR; TCRdb keeps only in-frame clonotypes and omits some of them. Here the sample spans 600,000 to 750,000 clones, more than 70% being singletons. Specimen: memory CD4+ T cells sorted from blood. Every receptor here comes from a woman aged 25 to 39 in good health. CDR3s include the opening cysteine and the closing phenylalanine or tryptophan. Each record gives: D gene, V gene, J gene, clone size, CDR3 DNA, CDR3 protein. A D gene is named only where the DNA matches it firmly. Clone sizes are given selectively: once, few, many, or a class where the clone is expanded.

>TRBD1|TRBV27|TRBJ2-7|.
TGTGCCAGCAGTTCGAAACCGGGACAGGGGCGCGAGCAGTACTTC
CASSSKPGQGREQYF
>.|TRBV10-2|TRBJ2-4|.
TGCGCCAGCAGGGGACGGAGGAGGTACATTCAGTACTTC
CASRGRRRYIQYF
>.|TRBV5-1|TRBJ2-7|.
TGCGCCAGCAGCCCCTCCTCCGTGCAGGACCCAGACTACGAGCAGTACTTC
CASSPSSVQDPDYEQYF
>TRBD2|TRBV4-2|TRBJ2-1|few
TGTGCCAGCAGCCAAGCGTTACGTTCCCGAGCGGGAAGGGACAATGAGCAGTTCTTC
CASSQALRSRAGRDNEQFF
>TRBD1|TRBV7-6|TRBJ2-7|.
TGTGCCAGCAGCTTAGTGGGGACAGGGGGCTACGAGCAGTACTTC
CASSLVGTGGYEQYF
>.|TRBV7-9|TRBJ2-7|.
TGTGCCAGCAGCTTAGGTCTAGTTGGCTCCTACGAGCAGTACTTC
CASSLGLVGSYEQYF
>.|TRBV19|TRBJ2-2|.
TGTGCCAGTAGTGGCAGTTCGAACACCGGGGAGCTGTTTTTT
CASSGSSNTGELFF
>.|TRBV19|TRBJ2-7|.
TGTGCCAGTAGTAGTGCCGCGGGCGCAAACTACGAGCAGTACTTC
CASSSAAGANYEQYF
>TRBD1|TRBV18|TRBJ2-7|many
TGTGCCAGCTCACCACGTGGACAGGGCGTCGAGCAGTACTTC
CASSPRGQGVEQYF
>.|TRBV7-9|TRBJ2-7|few
TGTGCCAGCAGCTTTGGGACGGTGATCTCCTACGAGCAGTACTTC
CASSFGTVISYEQYF
>TRBD1|TRBV11-2|TRBJ1-1|.
TGTGCCAGCAGCTTAGCTGGGGGACAGGGCGCTGAAGCTTTCTTT
CASSLAGGQGAEAFF
>TRBD2|TRBV4-1|TRBJ2-1|.
TGCGCCAGCAGCCCTAGGACTAGCGGCCGTAACGCCTACAATGAGCAGTTCTTC
CASSPRTSGRNAYNEQFF
>.|TRBV10-3|TRBJ1-5|.
TGTGCCATCGGAGCGACGGGACAGCCCCAGCATTTT
CAIGATGQPQHF
>TRBD2|TRBV18|TRBJ2-5|.
TGTGCCAGCTCACCAAGGACTAGCGGGATTCAAGAGACCCAGTACTTC
CASSPRTSGIQETQYF
>.|TRBV10-3|TRBJ1-2|.
TGTGCCATCAGTGAGTCGGTCCTCCGGTATGGCTACACCTTC
CAISESVLRYGYTF
>.|TRBV5-1|TRBJ2-7|.
TGCGCCAGCAGCAACAGGCAGAGCTCCTACGAGCAGTACTTC
CASSNRQSSYEQYF
>.|TRBV7-8|TRBJ1-2|once
TGTGCCAGCAGCTCGATTGCACGGGGGCGGTCCTATGGCTACACCTTC
CASSSIARGRSYGYTF
>.|TRBV19|TRBJ1-4|few
TGTGCCAGTAGTATTGGGGTCGGACCGAATGAAAAACTGTTTTTT
CASSIGVGPNEKLFF
>.|TRBV2|TRBJ2-7|.
TGTGCCAGCACCCCGGACGGGAACTACGAGCAGTACTTC
CASTPDGNYEQYF
>TRBD2|TRBV18|TRBJ2-1|.
TGTGCCAGCTCACCCCCCCCCGCTAGCGGGTTCTCCAATGAGCAGTTCTTC
CASSPPPASGFSNEQFF
>TRBD2|TRBV7-2|TRBJ2-1|.
TGTGCCAGCAGCTTAGGGACTAGACTCTACAATGAGCAGTTCTTC
CASSLGTRLYNEQFF
>.|TRBV10-2|TRBJ1-1|.
TGCGCCAGCAATCCCCTTAGGGTAGCCTTGGATGCTTTCTTT
CASNPLRVALDAFF
>.|TRBV29-1|TRBJ2-7|once
TGCAGCGTTGTTTCGGGAAACTACGAGCAGTACTTC
CSVVSGNYEQYF
>TRBD2|TRBV11-1|TRBJ2-3|.
TGTGCCAGCAGCTCGAGAACTAGCGGAGGTCGCACAGATACGCAGTATTTT
CASSSRTSGGRTDTQYF
>.|TRBV2|TRBJ1-2|.
TGTGGCGCAGGGGCGGGGTATGGCTACACCTTC
CGAGAGYGYTF
>.|TRBV19|TRBJ2-1|.
TGTGCCAGTAGTATTGGGGGCCGTGAGCAGTTCTTC
CASSIGGREQFF
>.|TRBV7-6|TRBJ2-1|.
TGTGCCAGCAGCCCCGGAACCCAGTCTTACAATGAGCAGTTCTTC
CASSPGTQSYNEQFF
>TRBD2|TRBV27|TRBJ2-1|.
TGTGCCAGCCCACTTAGCGGGAGCGATGAGCAGTTCTTC
CASPLSGSDEQFF
>.|TRBV4-1|TRBJ2-1|once
TGCGCCAGCAGCCAAGATTTCGAGGGAGAAAAGAAGGTCTTC
CASSQDFEGEKKVF
>.|TRBV2|TRBJ2-7|.
TGTGCCAGCAGACAGGAGTACGAGCAGTACTTC
CASRQEYEQYF
>TRBD2|TRBV5-1|TRBJ2-3|few
TGCGCCAGCAGCCTTAGCGGGACGGCAGATACGCAGTATTTT
CASSLSGTADTQYF
>.|TRBV30|TRBJ2-7|many
TGTGCCTGGGGGAGGCAGTCCTACGAGCAGTACTTC
CAWGRQSYEQYF